A selection of T cell receptor beta chains follows, all from one sample in a study of shared clonotypes between healthy human individuals. Produced via immunoSEQ multiplex PCR; TCRdb's table is partial and in-frame only. Of approximately 2,300,000 clones detected, 92% appear once; the ten largest clones hold about 0.41%. The source material was naive CD4+ T cells from PBMCs. The receptors come from a man aged 18 to 30 in good health. Some clones in this sample may be carry-over from other donors' samples. CDR3s include the opening cysteine and the closing phenylalanine or tryptophan. A D gene is named only where the DNA matches it firmly. The listing skips clone size in some rows; elsewhere it reads once, few, many or a size class.

v_call: TRBV18; j_call: TRBJ1-1; d_call: -; clone_size: -; cdr3_length: 12; cdr3_aa: CASSPGLAEAFF; cdr3_nt: TGTGCCAGCTCACCAGGGTTAGCTGAAGCTTTCTTT
v_call: TRBV27; j_call: TRBJ2-3; d_call: -; clone_size: -; cdr3_length: 15; cdr3_aa: CASSHSPFGTDTQYF; cdr3_nt: TGTGCCAGCAGTCACAGTCCCTTCGGCACAGATACGCAGTATTTT
v_call: TRBV28; j_call: TRBJ2-5; d_call: -; clone_size: -; cdr3_length: 14; cdr3_aa: CASTPRRGLETQYF; cdr3_nt: TGTGCCAGCACCCCTCGGAGGGGGCTGGAGACCCAGTACTTC
v_call: TRBV6-6; j_call: TRBJ2-7; d_call: -; clone_size: once; cdr3_length: 15; cdr3_aa: CASSYSGRSTYEQYF; cdr3_nt: TGTGCCAGCAGTTACTCGGGCAGGTCTACCTACGAGCAGTACTTC
v_call: TRBV10-1; j_call: TRBJ2-5; d_call: -; clone_size: -; cdr3_length: 14; cdr3_aa: CASSPDSSRETQYF; cdr3_nt: TGCGCCAGCAGCCCCGACAGCTCTCGGGAGACCCAGTACTTC
v_call: TRBV7-3; j_call: TRBJ2-1; d_call: TRBD2; clone_size: -; cdr3_length: 15; cdr3_aa: CASSPSGGSYNEQFF; cdr3_nt: TGTGCCAGCAGCCCCTCGGGGGGTTCCTACAATGAGCAGTTCTTC
v_call: TRBV7-3; j_call: TRBJ1-1; d_call: -; clone_size: -; cdr3_length: 14; cdr3_aa: CASSLFRGNTEAFF; cdr3_nt: TGTGCCAGCAGTCTTTTCAGGGGGAACACTGAAGCTTTCTTT
v_call: TRBV29-1; j_call: TRBJ2-3; d_call: TRBD1; clone_size: -; cdr3_length: 15; cdr3_aa: CSVATGEWGTDTQYF; cdr3_nt: TGCAGCGTCGCTACAGGGGAATGGGGCACAGATACGCAGTATTTT
v_call: TRBV7-6; j_call: TRBJ1-5; d_call: TRBD1; clone_size: -; cdr3_length: 14; cdr3_aa: CASSASGGSQPQHF; cdr3_nt: TGTGCCAGCAGCGCGTCAGGGGGCAGTCAGCCCCAGCATTTT
v_call: TRBV10-3; j_call: TRBJ2-7; d_call: TRBD1; clone_size: -; cdr3_length: 15; cdr3_aa: CAISEDGTGAYEQYF; cdr3_nt: TGTGCCATCAGTGAGGATGGGACAGGGGCCTACGAGCAGTACTTC
v_call: TRBV5-1; j_call: TRBJ2-5; d_call: TRBD2; clone_size: once; cdr3_length: 18; cdr3_aa: CASSKGLAGVTPRETQYF; cdr3_nt: TGCGCCAGCAGCAAGGGACTAGCGGGAGTCACCCCCCGGGAGACCCAGTACTTC
v_call: TRBV5-5; j_call: TRBJ2-7; d_call: TRBD1; clone_size: -; cdr3_length: 14; cdr3_aa: CASSFPGTGAEQYF; cdr3_nt: TGTGCCAGCAGCTTCCCCGGGACAGGGGCCGAGCAGTACTTC
v_call: TRBV11-2; j_call: TRBJ2-7; d_call: -; clone_size: -; cdr3_length: 11; cdr3_aa: CASSHTHEQYF; cdr3_nt: TGTGCCAGCAGCCACACCCACGAGCAGTACTTC
v_call: TRBV6-1; j_call: TRBJ2-3; d_call: TRBD2; clone_size: -; cdr3_length: 15; cdr3_aa: CASSGLAGGTDTQYF; cdr3_nt: TGTGCCAGCAGTGGGCTAGCGGGAGGGACAGATACGCAGTATTTT
v_call: TRBV6-6; j_call: TRBJ1-4; d_call: -; clone_size: -; cdr3_length: 12; cdr3_aa: CASGRDFTELFF; cdr3_nt: TGTGCCAGCGGTCGGGACTTTACAGAACTGTTTTTT
v_call: TRBV7-3; j_call: TRBJ2-7; d_call: -; clone_size: -; cdr3_length: 14; cdr3_aa: CASSLSGGAYEQYF; cdr3_nt: TGTGCCAGCAGCTTAAGCGGTGGGGCCTACGAGCAGTACTTC
v_call: TRBV2; j_call: TRBJ1-5; d_call: -; clone_size: few; cdr3_length: 13; cdr3_aa: CASSGPGHQPQHF; cdr3_nt: TGTGCCAGCAGTGGCCCCGGGCATCAGCCCCAGCATTTT
v_call: TRBV28; j_call: TRBJ1-5; d_call: TRBD1; clone_size: once; cdr3_length: 15; cdr3_aa: CASSLGTGDRQPQHF; cdr3_nt: TGTGCCAGCAGTTTGGGGACAGGGGATCGGCAGCCCCAGCATTTT
v_call: TRBV2; j_call: TRBJ1-6; d_call: -; clone_size: -; cdr3_length: 16; cdr3_aa: CASRPRGGSNNSPLHF; cdr3_nt: TGTGCCAGCAGACCACGCGGGGGGTCCAATAATTCACCCCTCCACTTT
v_call: TRBV28; j_call: TRBJ1-2; d_call: -; clone_size: -; cdr3_length: 14; cdr3_aa: CASSLGSRTYGYTF; cdr3_nt: TGTGCCAGCAGTTTGGGGAGCAGGACCTATGGCTACACCTTC
v_call: TRBV5-1; j_call: TRBJ2-1; d_call: -; clone_size: -; cdr3_length: 15; cdr3_aa: CASSLVGNSYNEQFF; cdr3_nt: TGCGCCAGCAGCTTGGTGGGTAACTCCTACAATGAGCAGTTCTTC
v_call: TRBV6-5; j_call: TRBJ2-6; d_call: -; clone_size: -; cdr3_length: 15; cdr3_aa: CASCRGAPGANVLTF; cdr3_nt: TGTGCCAGCTGTCGGGGGGCGCCTGGGGCCAACGTCCTGACTTTC
v_call: TRBV5-1; j_call: TRBJ2-1; d_call: -; clone_size: -; cdr3_length: 16; cdr3_aa: CASSQGTTSLYNEQFF; cdr3_nt: TGCGCCAGCAGCCAGGGGACTACCTCACTCTACAATGAGCAGTTCTTC
v_call: TRBV5-4; j_call: TRBJ2-1; d_call: -; clone_size: -; cdr3_length: 13; cdr3_aa: CASSQGLYNEQFF; cdr3_nt: TGTGCCAGCAGCCAGGGACTCTACAATGAGCAGTTCTTC
v_call: TRBV19; j_call: TRBJ1-5; d_call: -; clone_size: -; cdr3_length: 14; cdr3_aa: CASSTGQSNQPQHF; cdr3_nt: TGTGCCAGTAGTACCGGACAGAGCAATCAGCCCCAGCATTTT
v_call: TRBV7-9; j_call: TRBJ1-4; d_call: -; clone_size: -; cdr3_length: 16; cdr3_aa: CASSLAMTATNEKLFF; cdr3_nt: TGTGCCAGCAGCTTAGCGATGACTGCAACTAATGAAAAACTGTTTTTT
v_call: TRBV14; j_call: TRBJ2-7; d_call: TRBD1; clone_size: -; cdr3_length: 15; cdr3_aa: CASSLSPGQTYEQYF; cdr3_nt: TGTGCCAGCAGCCTATCCCCGGGACAGACCTACGAGCAGTACTTC
v_call: TRBV9; j_call: TRBJ2-4; d_call: TRBD2; clone_size: -; cdr3_length: 15; cdr3_aa: CASSSGGTSKNIQYF; cdr3_nt: TGTGCCAGCAGCTCCGGGGGGACGAGTAAAAACATTCAGTACTTC
v_call: TRBV18; j_call: TRBJ2-7; d_call: TRBD1; clone_size: -; cdr3_length: 14; cdr3_aa: CASSPRTGSYEQYF; cdr3_nt: TGTGCCAGCTCACCACGGACAGGTTCCTACGAGCAGTACTTC
v_call: TRBV27; j_call: TRBJ1-5; d_call: -; clone_size: -; cdr3_length: 13; cdr3_aa: CASGGSGRQPQHF; cdr3_nt: TGTGCCAGCGGGGGGTCAGGGCGTCAGCCCCAGCATTTT
v_call: TRBV5-1; j_call: TRBJ2-7; d_call: TRBD1; clone_size: -; cdr3_length: 16; cdr3_aa: CASRSDPGQGPYEQYF; cdr3_nt: TGCGCCAGCAGATCCGATCCGGGACAGGGGCCCTACGAGCAGTACTTC
v_call: TRBV9; j_call: TRBJ1-1; d_call: -; clone_size: -; cdr3_length: 14; cdr3_aa: CASSVTSTNTEAFF; cdr3_nt: TGTGCCAGCAGCGTAACGTCGACGAACACTGAAGCTTTCTTT
v_call: TRBV11-2; j_call: TRBJ1-5; d_call: TRBD1; clone_size: -; cdr3_length: 19; cdr3_aa: CASSPPSTGAFKSNQPQHF; cdr3_nt: TGTGCCAGCAGCCCACCATCGACAGGGGCGTTTAAGAGCAATCAGCCCCAGCATTTT
v_call: TRBV18; j_call: TRBJ1-4; d_call: TRBD1; clone_size: -; cdr3_length: 15; cdr3_aa: CASSPPRTGGEKLFF; cdr3_nt: TGTGCCAGCTCACCACCGAGGACAGGGGGTGAAAAACTGTTTTTT
v_call: TRBV7-3; j_call: TRBJ2-2; d_call: TRBD1; clone_size: -; cdr3_length: 15; cdr3_aa: CASSSGQPGAGELFF; cdr3_nt: TGTGCCAGCAGCTCGGGACAGCCCGGCGCCGGGGAGCTGTTTTTT
v_call: TRBV5-1; j_call: TRBJ2-7; d_call: TRBD2; clone_size: -; cdr3_length: 17; cdr3_aa: CASGPGTSGSTRYEQYF; cdr3_nt: TGCGCCAGCGGTCCCGGGACTAGCGGGAGTACGCGCTACGAGCAGTACTTC
v_call: TRBV7-2; j_call: TRBJ1-3; d_call: -; clone_size: -; cdr3_length: 16; cdr3_aa: CASSLGIPGAGNTIYF; cdr3_nt: TGTGCCAGCAGCTTAGGTATCCCAGGGGCTGGAAACACCATATATTTT
v_call: TRBV6-5; j_call: TRBJ2-1; d_call: TRBD1; clone_size: -; cdr3_length: 14; cdr3_aa: CASGDRVRLNEQFF; cdr3_nt: TGTGCCAGCGGAGACAGGGTAAGGCTGAATGAGCAGTTCTTC
v_call: TRBV18; j_call: TRBJ2-3; d_call: -; clone_size: few; cdr3_length: 13; cdr3_aa: CASSPERTDTQYF; cdr3_nt: TGTGCCAGCTCACCAGAACGCACAGATACGCAGTATTTT
v_call: TRBV10-1; j_call: TRBJ2-3; d_call: TRBD1; clone_size: -; cdr3_length: 15; cdr3_aa: CASSDNRGVADTQYF; cdr3_nt: TGCGCCAGCAGTGATAACAGGGGTGTTGCAGATACGCAGTATTTT
v_call: TRBV18; j_call: TRBJ2-2; d_call: -; clone_size: -; cdr3_length: 17; cdr3_aa: CASSPDTRGANTGELFF; cdr3_nt: TGTGCCAGCTCACCCGACACGCGGGGCGCGAACACCGGGGAGCTGTTTTTT
v_call: TRBV7-6; j_call: TRBJ2-1; d_call: TRBD2; clone_size: -; cdr3_length: 14; cdr3_aa: CASSSGLAGGEEFF; cdr3_nt: TGTGCCAGCAGCTCGGGACTAGCGGGAGGAGAGGAGTTCTTC
v_call: TRBV19; j_call: TRBJ2-3; d_call: TRBD2; clone_size: once; cdr3_length: 12; cdr3_aa: CASRDYSDTQYF; cdr3_nt: TGTGCCAGTCGGGACTATTCAGATACGCAGTATTTT
v_call: TRBV28; j_call: TRBJ2-7; d_call: -; clone_size: -; cdr3_length: 14; cdr3_aa: CASTVPGYNYEQYF; cdr3_nt: TGTGCCAGCACTGTCCCGGGATATAACTACGAGCAGTACTTC
v_call: TRBV11-2; j_call: TRBJ1-3; d_call: TRBD1; clone_size: -; cdr3_length: 14; cdr3_aa: CASGGQGSGNTIYF; cdr3_nt: TGTGCCAGCGGCGGACAGGGGAGCGGAAACACCATATATTTT
v_call: TRBV16; j_call: TRBJ2-1; d_call: -; clone_size: -; cdr3_length: 13; cdr3_aa: CASSQLNAGTQFF; cdr3_nt: TGTGCCAGCAGCCAATTGAATGCTGGTACCCAGTTCTTC
v_call: TRBV7-6; j_call: TRBJ2-1; d_call: -; clone_size: -; cdr3_length: 11; cdr3_aa: CASSSRNEQFF; cdr3_nt: TGTGCCAGCAGCAGTAGGAATGAGCAGTTCTTC
v_call: TRBV29-1; j_call: TRBJ1-2; d_call: -; clone_size: -; cdr3_length: 13; cdr3_aa: CSVGTQSNYGYTF; cdr3_nt: TGCAGCGTCGGGACCCAGAGCAACTATGGCTACACCTTC
v_call: TRBV30; j_call: TRBJ1-1; d_call: -; clone_size: -; cdr3_length: 14; cdr3_aa: CAWMIGSGPSEAFF; cdr3_nt: TGTGCCTGGATGATTGGGTCGGGGCCCTCTGAAGCTTTCTTT
v_call: TRBV10-3; j_call: TRBJ1-2; d_call: -; clone_size: -; cdr3_length: 14; cdr3_aa: CAISERTLYHGYTF; cdr3_nt: TGTGCCATCAGTGAGAGGACGCTCTACCATGGCTACACCTTC
v_call: TRBV7-3; j_call: TRBJ2-1; d_call: -; clone_size: -; cdr3_length: 14; cdr3_aa: CASSLTGSWNEQFF; cdr3_nt: TGTGCCAGCAGCTTAACAGGGTCTTGGAATGAGCAGTTCTTC
v_call: TRBV5-1; j_call: TRBJ1-1; d_call: TRBD1; clone_size: -; cdr3_length: 16; cdr3_aa: CASTNSVGQGSTEAFF; cdr3_nt: TGCGCCAGCACTAACTCCGTAGGACAGGGGAGTACTGAAGCTTTCTTT
v_call: TRBV10-3; j_call: TRBJ1-2; d_call: TRBD1; clone_size: -; cdr3_length: 15; cdr3_aa: CAISLVPETGGGYTF; cdr3_nt: TGTGCCATCAGCCTGGTCCCCGAGACAGGGGGTGGCTACACCTTC
v_call: TRBV11-2; j_call: TRBJ2-1; d_call: -; clone_size: -; cdr3_length: 13; cdr3_aa: CASSGGPYNEQFF; cdr3_nt: TGTGCCAGCAGCGGGGGCCCTTACAATGAGCAGTTCTTC
v_call: TRBV30; j_call: TRBJ2-3; d_call: TRBD1; clone_size: -; cdr3_length: 14; cdr3_aa: CAARQGPTTDTQYF; cdr3_nt: TGTGCCGCACGACAGGGACCAACCACAGATACGCAGTATTTT
v_call: TRBV28; j_call: TRBJ2-3; d_call: -; clone_size: few; cdr3_length: 11; cdr3_aa: CAIKQRDTQYF; cdr3_nt: TGTGCCATCAAACAGCGAGATACGCAGTATTTT
v_call: TRBV28; j_call: TRBJ1-5; d_call: TRBD1; clone_size: -; cdr3_length: 14; cdr3_aa: CASTERTGQQPQHF; cdr3_nt: TGTGCCAGCACCGAAAGGACAGGGCAACAGCCCCAGCATTTT
v_call: TRBV6-5; j_call: TRBJ2-1; d_call: -; clone_size: -; cdr3_length: 16; cdr3_aa: CASSYVGAGSYNEQFF; cdr3_nt: TGTGCCAGCAGTTACGTGGGGGCGGGATCCTACAATGAGCAGTTCTTC
v_call: TRBV5-6; j_call: TRBJ2-7; d_call: TRBD2; clone_size: once; cdr3_length: 18; cdr3_aa: CASSLGLAGPEMSYEQYF; cdr3_nt: TGTGCCAGCAGCTTGGGGCTAGCGGGACCCGAAATGTCCTACGAGCAGTACTTC